The rows below give T cell receptor beta chains drawn from one sample of a study of beta chain features in type 1 diabetes. The assay was immunoSEQ multiplex PCR, and TCRdb's table has in-frame clones only and misses some. The sample has 640,000 or so clones; roughly 13% are singletons. Sequenced sample: naive CD4+ T cells from blood. These receptors came from a man between 18 and 29 years old with type 1 diabetes. Both conserved end residues are part of each CDR3. Fields, in order: V gene, D gene, clone size, J gene, CDR3 DNA, CDR3 protein. The D gene is left open where the match is weak. The listing skips clone size in some rows; elsewhere it reads once, few, many or a size class.

v_gene: TRBV10-3; d_gene: TRBD1; abundance: few; j_gene: TRBJ1-5; CDR3nt: TGTGCCATCAGTGAGTCTAGTTGGGGACAGGGCAATCAGCCCCAGCATTTT; CDR3aa: CAISESSWGQGNQPQHF
v_gene: TRBV7-8; d_gene: TRBD1; abundance: NA; j_gene: TRBJ1-2; CDR3nt: TGTGCCAGCAGCCCAGGCCGGGGACAGGGTTCTGGCTACACCTTC; CDR3aa: CASSPGRGQGSGYTF
v_gene: TRBV7-9; d_gene: NA; abundance: many; j_gene: TRBJ2-7; CDR3nt: TGTGCCAGCAGCTCCGGGCCCTACGAGCAGTACTTC; CDR3aa: CASSSGPYEQYF
v_gene: TRBV6-1; d_gene: TRBD1; abundance: NA; j_gene: TRBJ1-1; CDR3nt: TGTGCCAGCAGTGAAATGGACAGGGGAGGCACTGAAGCTTTCTTT; CDR3aa: CASSEMDRGGTEAFF
v_gene: TRBV7-8; d_gene: NA; abundance: NA; j_gene: TRBJ1-1; CDR3nt: TGTGCCAGCAGCTTAGTTGAGGGGAGAGCTTTCTTT; CDR3aa: CASSLVEGRAFF
v_gene: TRBV29-1; d_gene: NA; abundance: NA; j_gene: TRBJ1-2; CDR3nt: TGCAGCGCTGGACCTTCAGAAGGCACCTTC; CDR3aa: CSAGPSEGTF
v_gene: TRBV6-5; d_gene: NA; abundance: few; j_gene: TRBJ1-2; CDR3nt: TGTGCCAGCAGTTACCGGAGGGCTGATGGCTACACCTTC; CDR3aa: CASSYRRADGYTF
v_gene: TRBV19; d_gene: NA; abundance: few; j_gene: TRBJ1-5; CDR3nt: TGTGCCAGTGGCCAGCCCCAGCATTTT; CDR3aa: CASGQPQHF
v_gene: TRBV9; d_gene: NA; abundance: few; j_gene: TRBJ2-7; CDR3nt: TGTGCCAGCAGCCAATCGGGACTGACAAGAGAGCAGTACTTC; CDR3aa: CASSQSGLTREQYF
v_gene: TRBV7-9; d_gene: NA; abundance: few; j_gene: TRBJ2-2; CDR3nt: TGTGCCAGCAGCTTACGGACCGGGGAGCTGTTTTTT; CDR3aa: CASSLRTGELFF
v_gene: TRBV6-6; d_gene: NA; abundance: few; j_gene: TRBJ1-1; CDR3nt: TGTGCCAGCAGCCGGGGCCTAAGGGAAGCTTTCTTT; CDR3aa: CASSRGLREAFF
v_gene: TRBV6-5; d_gene: TRBD1; abundance: few; j_gene: TRBJ1-1; CDR3nt: TGTGCCAGCAGTTACTGGGGACAGATGAACACTGAAGCTTTCTTT; CDR3aa: CASSYWGQMNTEAFF
v_gene: TRBV10-3; d_gene: NA; abundance: few; j_gene: TRBJ2-7; CDR3nt: TGTGCCATCAGTCCTACAGGCAACTACGAGCAGTACTTC; CDR3aa: CAISPTGNYEQYF
v_gene: TRBV7-8; d_gene: NA; abundance: NA; j_gene: TRBJ1-1; CDR3nt: TGTGCCAGCAGCTTAGTTTTGGCTGAAGCTTTCTTT; CDR3aa: CASSLVLAEAFF
v_gene: TRBV29-1; d_gene: TRBD1; abundance: NA; j_gene: TRBJ2-7; CDR3nt: TGCAGCGTCGATCGGACAGGGGGCCTGTACGAGCAGTACTTC; CDR3aa: CSVDRTGGLYEQYF
v_gene: TRBV20-1; d_gene: NA; abundance: few; j_gene: TRBJ1-2; CDR3nt: TGCAGTGCCCCCGGGGCGTATGGCTACACCTTC; CDR3aa: CSAPGAYGYTF
v_gene: TRBV6-5; d_gene: NA; abundance: once; j_gene: TRBJ2-7; CDR3nt: TGTGCCAGCAGTTCCCCATCTTTAGTAGGCTACGAGCAGTACTTC; CDR3aa: CASSSPSLVGYEQYF
v_gene: TRBV6-6; d_gene: NA; abundance: NA; j_gene: TRBJ2-1; CDR3nt: TGTGCCAGCAGCCCCACACGGGGAGGATCCTACAATGAGCAGTTCTTC; CDR3aa: CASSPTRGGSYNEQFF
v_gene: TRBV6-1; d_gene: NA; abundance: once; j_gene: TRBJ2-1; CDR3nt: TGTGCCAGCAGTACGACACGAGCCTACAATGAGCAGTTCTTC; CDR3aa: CASSTTRAYNEQFF
v_gene: TRBV9; d_gene: NA; abundance: NA; j_gene: TRBJ2-5; CDR3nt: TGTGCCAGCAGCATGGGGGGCTCGGAAGAGACCCAGTACTTC; CDR3aa: CASSMGGSEETQYF
v_gene: TRBV27; d_gene: NA; abundance: few; j_gene: TRBJ1-4; CDR3nt: TGTGCCAGCAGTTTAACGCCCCTGCCAAATGAAAAACTGTTTTTT; CDR3aa: CASSLTPLPNEKLFF
v_gene: TRBV29-1; d_gene: NA; abundance: NA; j_gene: TRBJ1-2; CDR3nt: TGCAGCGTCGCGGGACGGCTCCTCTATGGCTACACCTTC; CDR3aa: CSVAGRLLYGYTF
v_gene: TRBV30; d_gene: NA; abundance: few; j_gene: TRBJ2-7; CDR3nt: TGTGCCTGGAGTGTGGACAGTTCTCCCTACGAGCAGTACTTC; CDR3aa: CAWSVDSSPYEQYF
v_gene: TRBV7-9; d_gene: NA; abundance: NA; j_gene: TRBJ2-7; CDR3nt: TGTGCCAGCAGCTTTGACAGAGACTCCTACGAGCAGTACTTC; CDR3aa: CASSFDRDSYEQYF
v_gene: TRBV2; d_gene: NA; abundance: NA; j_gene: TRBJ1-2; CDR3nt: TGTGCCAGCTCCCCGGGGGGGCTCGGCAGCTGGGGTGGCTACACCTTC; CDR3aa: CASSPGGLGSWGGYTF
v_gene: TRBV30; d_gene: NA; abundance: few; j_gene: TRBJ2-7; CDR3nt: TGTGCCTGGAGTGGGGCGGGGAATCGGGCCTACGAGCAGTACTTC; CDR3aa: CAWSGAGNRAYEQYF
v_gene: TRBV18; d_gene: NA; abundance: NA; j_gene: TRBJ1-5; CDR3nt: TGTGCCAGCTCAGACGAACAGGTGGCCCTTCTTAATCAGCCCCAGCATTTT; CDR3aa: CASSDEQVALLNQPQHF
v_gene: TRBV7-9; d_gene: NA; abundance: NA; j_gene: TRBJ1-4; CDR3nt: TGTGCCATCCACCAACAGGGAGCTAATGAAAAACTGTTTTTT; CDR3aa: CAIHQQGANEKLFF
v_gene: TRBV4-1; d_gene: TRBD1; abundance: NA; j_gene: TRBJ1-2; CDR3nt: TGCGCCAGCAGCCAGGGGGGACAGGGACTAGGCTACACCTTC; CDR3aa: CASSQGGQGLGYTF
v_gene: TRBV19; d_gene: NA; abundance: NA; j_gene: TRBJ2-6; CDR3nt: TGTGCCAGTAGTATATTGCCTGGTGGCATGGGGGCCAACGTCCTGACTTTC; CDR3aa: CASSILPGGMGANVLTF
v_gene: TRBV10-3; d_gene: TRBD1; abundance: few; j_gene: TRBJ1-5; CDR3nt: TGTGCCAGTACAGGGGATCGCAATCAGCCCCAGCATTTT; CDR3aa: CASTGDRNQPQHF
v_gene: TRBV27; d_gene: NA; abundance: few; j_gene: TRBJ1-2; CDR3nt: TGTGCCAGCAGCAGGGATAACTATGGCTACACCTTC; CDR3aa: CASSRDNYGYTF
v_gene: TRBV7-9; d_gene: TRBD1; abundance: NA; j_gene: TRBJ1-1; CDR3nt: TGTGCCAGCAGCTTATCCCGGACAGGGAACACTGAAGCTTTCTTT; CDR3aa: CASSLSRTGNTEAFF
v_gene: TRBV7-2; d_gene: NA; abundance: NA; j_gene: TRBJ1-2; CDR3nt: TGTGCCAGCAGCTTAGCCGTGTGGGGCTATGGCTACACCTTC; CDR3aa: CASSLAVWGYGYTF
v_gene: TRBV6-5; d_gene: NA; abundance: NA; j_gene: TRBJ1-1; CDR3nt: TGTGCCAGCAGTTACTCCTCCTACAGGGTTAACACTGAAGCTTTCTTT; CDR3aa: CASSYSSYRVNTEAFF
v_gene: TRBV19; d_gene: NA; abundance: few; j_gene: TRBJ2-7; CDR3nt: TGTGCCAGTAGTACCCCCGGGCAGGGGAGCTACGAGCAGTACTTC; CDR3aa: CASSTPGQGSYEQYF
v_gene: TRBV18; d_gene: NA; abundance: few; j_gene: TRBJ1-1; CDR3nt: TGTGCCAGCTCACCCCAGGGGATGAACACTGAAGCTTTCTTT; CDR3aa: CASSPQGMNTEAFF
v_gene: TRBV4-1; d_gene: NA; abundance: few; j_gene: TRBJ1-1; CDR3nt: TGCGCCAGCAGCCAAGGGTCTGGCGGCACGAACACTGAAGCTTTCTTT; CDR3aa: CASSQGSGGTNTEAFF
v_gene: TRBV4-1; d_gene: NA; abundance: NA; j_gene: TRBJ1-1; CDR3nt: TGCGCCAGCACCCCTGGGAAGGGGCTGTTGAACACTGAAGCTTTCTTT; CDR3aa: CASTPGKGLLNTEAFF
v_gene: TRBV27; d_gene: TRBD1; abundance: few; j_gene: TRBJ1-1; CDR3nt: TGTGCCAGCAGACCGAGGACAGGGATTGGCATGAACACTGAAGCTTTCTTT; CDR3aa: CASRPRTGIGMNTEAFF